This T cell receptor (beta chain) was identified during a study of shared clonotypes between healthy human individuals. General study findings and limits: Relative to their counterparts shared across all four donors, non-shared clonotypes exhibited diminished generation probabilities.

All of the donors resided in Nashville, Tennessee, and each was a Caucasian adult. Using 200 ng DNA, around 30,000 T cell genomes, the sorted-subset replicate PCRs were run. The data were produced by immunoSEQ multiplex PCR, yet TCRdb's version contains in-frame clones alone and is incomplete. The sample lists some 1.4 million clones, over 95% seen once, with roughly 1.1% in the top ten. As to this clone: The antigen remains unidentified.

Germline CDR1 is MNHEY and CDR2 is SVGAGI. V lost 2 bases, J lost 5 bases, and 12 bases lay in between. This CDR3 contains 14 residues. The sequencing input was naive CD4+ T cells sorted from blood. As for subset: CD45RA+ positively selected. The chain has TRBV6-5 and TRBJ1-2, with D perhaps matching TRBD1 (5 bases). The source is a man aged 30 to 39 in good health. The CDR3 sequence: CASSYGHTTYGYTF. CDR3 DNA: TGTGCCAGCAGTTACGGACACACAACATATGGCTACACCTTC.